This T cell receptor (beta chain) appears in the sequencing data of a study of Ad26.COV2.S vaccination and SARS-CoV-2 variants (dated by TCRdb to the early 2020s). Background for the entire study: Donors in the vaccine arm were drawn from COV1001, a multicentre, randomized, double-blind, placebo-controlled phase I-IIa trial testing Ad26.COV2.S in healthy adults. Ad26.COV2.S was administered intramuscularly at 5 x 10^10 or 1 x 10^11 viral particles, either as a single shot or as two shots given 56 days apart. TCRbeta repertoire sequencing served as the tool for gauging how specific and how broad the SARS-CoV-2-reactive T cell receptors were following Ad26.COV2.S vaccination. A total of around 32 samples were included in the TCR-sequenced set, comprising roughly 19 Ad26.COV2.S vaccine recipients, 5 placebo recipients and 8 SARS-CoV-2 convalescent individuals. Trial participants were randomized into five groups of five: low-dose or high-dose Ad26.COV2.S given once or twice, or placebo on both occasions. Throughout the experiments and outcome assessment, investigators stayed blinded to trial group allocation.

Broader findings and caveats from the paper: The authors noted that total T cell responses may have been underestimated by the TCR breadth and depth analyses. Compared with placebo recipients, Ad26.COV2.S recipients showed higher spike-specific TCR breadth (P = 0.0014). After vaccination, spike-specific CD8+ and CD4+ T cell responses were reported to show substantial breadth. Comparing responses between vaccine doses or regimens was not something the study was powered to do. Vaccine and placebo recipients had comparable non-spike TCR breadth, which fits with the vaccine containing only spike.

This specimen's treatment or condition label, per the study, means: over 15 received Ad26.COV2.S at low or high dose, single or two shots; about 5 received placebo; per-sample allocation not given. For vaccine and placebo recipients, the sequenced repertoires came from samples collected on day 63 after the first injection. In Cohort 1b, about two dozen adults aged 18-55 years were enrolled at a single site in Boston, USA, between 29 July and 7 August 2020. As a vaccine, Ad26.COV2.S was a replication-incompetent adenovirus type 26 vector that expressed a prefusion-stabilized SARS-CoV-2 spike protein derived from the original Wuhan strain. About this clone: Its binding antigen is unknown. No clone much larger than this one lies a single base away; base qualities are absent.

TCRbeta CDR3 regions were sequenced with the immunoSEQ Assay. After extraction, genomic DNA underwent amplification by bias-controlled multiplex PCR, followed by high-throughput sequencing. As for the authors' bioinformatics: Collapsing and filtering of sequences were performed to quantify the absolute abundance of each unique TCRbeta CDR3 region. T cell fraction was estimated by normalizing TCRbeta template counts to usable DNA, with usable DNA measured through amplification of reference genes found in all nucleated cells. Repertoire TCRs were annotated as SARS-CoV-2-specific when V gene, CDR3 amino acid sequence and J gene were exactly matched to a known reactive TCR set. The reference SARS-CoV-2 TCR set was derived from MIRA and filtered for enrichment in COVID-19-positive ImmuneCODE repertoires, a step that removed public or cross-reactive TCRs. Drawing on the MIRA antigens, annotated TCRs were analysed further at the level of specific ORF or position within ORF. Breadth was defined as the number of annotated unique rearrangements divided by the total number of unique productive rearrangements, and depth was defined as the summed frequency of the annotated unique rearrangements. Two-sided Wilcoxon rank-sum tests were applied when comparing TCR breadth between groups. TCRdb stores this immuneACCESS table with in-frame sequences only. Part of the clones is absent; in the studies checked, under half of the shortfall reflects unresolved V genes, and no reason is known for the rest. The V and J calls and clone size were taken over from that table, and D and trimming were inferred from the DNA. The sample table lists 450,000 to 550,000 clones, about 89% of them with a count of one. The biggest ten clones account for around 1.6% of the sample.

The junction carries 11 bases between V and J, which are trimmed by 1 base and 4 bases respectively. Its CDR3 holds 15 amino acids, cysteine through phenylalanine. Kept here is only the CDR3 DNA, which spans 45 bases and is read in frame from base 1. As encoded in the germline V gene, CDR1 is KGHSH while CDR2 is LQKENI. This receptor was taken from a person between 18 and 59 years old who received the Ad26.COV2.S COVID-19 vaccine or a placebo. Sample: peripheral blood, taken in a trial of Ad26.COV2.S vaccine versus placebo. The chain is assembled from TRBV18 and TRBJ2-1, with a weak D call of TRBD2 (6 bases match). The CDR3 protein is CASSPQEGLYNEQFF. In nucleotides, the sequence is TGTGCCAGCTCACCACAGGAGGGCCTGTACAATGAGCAGTTCTTC. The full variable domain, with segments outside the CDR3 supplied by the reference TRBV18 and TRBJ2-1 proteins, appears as NAGVMQNPRHLVRRRGQEARLRCSPMKGHSHVYWYRQLPEEGLKFMVYLQKENIIDESGMPKERFSAEFPKEGPSILRIQQVVRGDSAAYFCASSPQEGLYNEQFFGPGTRLTVL.